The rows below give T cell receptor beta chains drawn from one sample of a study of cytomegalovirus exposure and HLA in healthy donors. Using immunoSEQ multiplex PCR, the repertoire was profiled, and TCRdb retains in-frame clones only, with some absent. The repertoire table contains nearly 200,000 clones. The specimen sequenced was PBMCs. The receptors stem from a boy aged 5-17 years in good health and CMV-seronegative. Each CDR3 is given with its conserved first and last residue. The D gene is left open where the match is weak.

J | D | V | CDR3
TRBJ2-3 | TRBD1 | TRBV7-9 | CASSSRGKNTQYF
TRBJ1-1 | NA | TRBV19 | CASSIGAANTEAFF
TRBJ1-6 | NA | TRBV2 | CASSADGSSYNSPLHF
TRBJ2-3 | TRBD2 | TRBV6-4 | CASSDAPGGTDTQYF
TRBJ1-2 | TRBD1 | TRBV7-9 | CASSFGQGTYGYTF
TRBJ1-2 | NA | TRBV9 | CASSSPGVLYGYTF
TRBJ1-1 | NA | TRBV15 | CATSRGQGNTEAFF
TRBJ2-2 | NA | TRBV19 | CASSIIGGGYTGELFF
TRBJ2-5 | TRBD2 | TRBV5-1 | CASSLPGLAGGQSETQYF
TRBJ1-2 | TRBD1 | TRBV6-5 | CASSYYRGPGRYGYTF
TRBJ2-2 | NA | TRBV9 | CASSIDSTGELFF
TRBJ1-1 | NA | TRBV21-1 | CASSKQVSNTEAFF
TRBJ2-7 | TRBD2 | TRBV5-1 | CASRPLAGGYEQYF
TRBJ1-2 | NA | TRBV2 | CASRPGQSDYGYTF
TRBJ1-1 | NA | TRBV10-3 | CAISDYSGSNTEAFF
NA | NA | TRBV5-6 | CASSWTVDQETQYF
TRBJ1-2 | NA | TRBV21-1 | CASSKGGRECYGYTF
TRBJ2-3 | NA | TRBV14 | CASSQDLQSRHTDTQYF
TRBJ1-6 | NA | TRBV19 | CASTPSSYNSPLHF
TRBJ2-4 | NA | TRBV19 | CASSMTGQNIQYF
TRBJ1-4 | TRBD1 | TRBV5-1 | CASSLGTGQGEKLFF
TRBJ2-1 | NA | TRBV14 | CASSQVPGLVNEQFF
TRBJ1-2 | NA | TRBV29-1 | CSPRTSPGEYGYTF
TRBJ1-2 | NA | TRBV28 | CASTPRNYGYTF
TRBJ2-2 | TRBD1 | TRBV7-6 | CASTDQGDTGELFF
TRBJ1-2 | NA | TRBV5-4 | CASSPSPTGISGYTF
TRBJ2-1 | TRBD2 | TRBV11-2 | CASSPAGLYNEQFF
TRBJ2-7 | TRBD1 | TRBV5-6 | CASRIRGQATYEQYF
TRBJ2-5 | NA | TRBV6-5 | CASSTSGETQYF
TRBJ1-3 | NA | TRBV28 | CASSTGLGNTIYF
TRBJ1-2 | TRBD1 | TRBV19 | CASSPRQGSYTF
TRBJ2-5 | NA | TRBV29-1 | CSVEQRQLSETQYF
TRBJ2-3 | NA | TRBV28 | CASSLPGVADTQYF
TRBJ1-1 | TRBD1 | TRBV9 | CASSVAGTGEAFF
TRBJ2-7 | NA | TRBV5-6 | CASSLIRQGMHEQYF
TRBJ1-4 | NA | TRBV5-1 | CASSPGGSEKLFF
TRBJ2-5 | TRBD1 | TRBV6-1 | CASNPTGRIEETQYF
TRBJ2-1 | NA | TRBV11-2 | CASSLRVITYNEQFF
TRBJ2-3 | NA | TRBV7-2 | CASSLSSTDTQYF
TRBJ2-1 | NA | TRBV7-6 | CASSSSGQSYNEQFF
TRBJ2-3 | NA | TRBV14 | CASSQGSTYYTQYF
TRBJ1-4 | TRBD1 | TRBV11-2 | CASSRTGANEKLFF
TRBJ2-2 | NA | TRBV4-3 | CASSLQRKTTGALFF
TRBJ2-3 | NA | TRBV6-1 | CASNRRGDTDTQYF
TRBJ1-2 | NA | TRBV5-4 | CASSLLVSANYGYTF
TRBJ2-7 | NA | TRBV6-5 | CASSYDETGRYEQYF
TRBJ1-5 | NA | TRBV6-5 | CASRGIGALQPQHF
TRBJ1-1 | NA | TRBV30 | CAWTLTVNTEAFF
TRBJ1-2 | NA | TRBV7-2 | CASSFTPLNGYTF
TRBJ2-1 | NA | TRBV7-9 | CASSTGGPYNEQFF
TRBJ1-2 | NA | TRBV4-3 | CASSQVGFGGGYTF
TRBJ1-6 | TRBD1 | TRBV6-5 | CASSTAGTGDSPLHF
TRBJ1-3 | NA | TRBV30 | CAWRRQSGNTIYF
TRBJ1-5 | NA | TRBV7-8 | CASSLMTGQPQHF
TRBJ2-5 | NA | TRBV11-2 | CASSFTGGQETQYF